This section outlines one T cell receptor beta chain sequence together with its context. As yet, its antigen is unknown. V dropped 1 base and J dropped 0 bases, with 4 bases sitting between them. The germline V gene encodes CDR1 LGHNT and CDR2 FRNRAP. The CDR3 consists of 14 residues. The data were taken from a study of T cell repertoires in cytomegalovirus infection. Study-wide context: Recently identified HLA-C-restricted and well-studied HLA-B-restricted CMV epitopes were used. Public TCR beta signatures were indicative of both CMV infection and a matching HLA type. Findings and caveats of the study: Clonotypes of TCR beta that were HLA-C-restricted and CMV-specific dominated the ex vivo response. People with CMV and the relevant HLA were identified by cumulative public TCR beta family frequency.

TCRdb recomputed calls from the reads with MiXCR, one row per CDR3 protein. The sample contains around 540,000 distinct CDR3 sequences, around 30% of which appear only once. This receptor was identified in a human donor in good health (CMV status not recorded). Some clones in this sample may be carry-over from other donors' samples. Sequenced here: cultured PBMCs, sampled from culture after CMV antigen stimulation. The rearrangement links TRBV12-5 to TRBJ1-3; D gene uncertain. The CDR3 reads CASGLGNSGNTIYF. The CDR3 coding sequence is TGTGCTAGTGGTTTGGGGAACTCTGGAAACACCATATATTTT.